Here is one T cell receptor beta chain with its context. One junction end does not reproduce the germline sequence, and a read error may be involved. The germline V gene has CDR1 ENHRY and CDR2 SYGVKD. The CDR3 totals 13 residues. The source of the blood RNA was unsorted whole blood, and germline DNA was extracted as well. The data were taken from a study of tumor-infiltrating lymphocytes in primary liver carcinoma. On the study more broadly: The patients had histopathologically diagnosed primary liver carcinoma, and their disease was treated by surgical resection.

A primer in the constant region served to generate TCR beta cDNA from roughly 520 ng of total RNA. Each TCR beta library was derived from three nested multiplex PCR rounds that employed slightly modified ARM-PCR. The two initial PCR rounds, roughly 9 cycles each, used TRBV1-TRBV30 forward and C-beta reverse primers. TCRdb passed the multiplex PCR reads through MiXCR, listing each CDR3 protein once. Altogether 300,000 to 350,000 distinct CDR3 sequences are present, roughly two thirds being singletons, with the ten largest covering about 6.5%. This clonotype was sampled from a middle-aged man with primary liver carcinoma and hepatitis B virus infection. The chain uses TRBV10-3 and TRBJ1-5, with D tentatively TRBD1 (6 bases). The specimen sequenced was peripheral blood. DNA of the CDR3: TGTGCCGTCAGTGACAGGCCCAATCAGCCCCAGCATTTT. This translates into CAVSDRPNQPQHF.